The rows below give T cell receptor beta chains drawn from one sample of a study of blood T cell repertoires in COVID-19. TCRdb keeps only in-frame clones here, not all; method: immunoSEQ multiplex PCR. The repertoire holds almost 400,000 clones, 89% seen once, with around 1.7% in the top ten. The specimen was PBMCs or T cells enriched from blood (not recorded which). These receptor sequences come from a woman in her thirties who had recovered from COVID-19. Both conserved end residues are part of each CDR3. D genes are given only for firm matches. A row's size may be missing; if present it is once, few, many or a size class.

>TRBD2|TRBV6-2/TRBV6-3|TRBJ2-7|NA
CASRPILGLAEFVQYF
TGTGCCAGCAGACCTATATTGGGACTAGCGGAATTCGTGCAGTACTTC
>TRBD1|TRBV4-1|TRBJ2-5|NA
CASSQDLPGQGEETQYF
TGCGCCAGCAGCCAAGATCTGCCTGGACAGGGGGAGGAGACCCAGTACTTC
>TRBD2|TRBV6-4|TRBJ2-7|NA
CASSAREGFNEQYF
TGTGCCAGCAGTGCCCGGGAGGGGTTTAACGAGCAGTACTTC
>NA|TRBV6-5|TRBJ2-5|few
CASSTDQETQYF
TGTGCCAGCTCTACGGACCAAGAGACCCAGTACTTC
>NA|TRBV18|TRBJ1-5|NA
CASSPSQGSKPQHF
TGTGCCAGCTCACCAAGCCAGGGAAGTAAGCCCCAGCATTTT
>TRBD1|TRBV7-9|TRBJ2-1|NA
CASSSRTGSTLNDNEQFF
TGTGCCAGCAGCTCCCGGACAGGGTCAACTTTGAATGACAATGAGCAGTTCTTC
>NA|TRBV5-1|TRBJ1-1|few
CASGGQNTEAFF
TGCGCCAGCGGGGGACAGAACACTGAAGCTTTCTTT
>NA|TRBV6-2/TRBV6-3|TRBJ2-5|once
CASSYSRAAETQYF
TGTGCCAGCAGTTACTCGCGGGCCGCAGAGACCCAGTACTTC
>NA|TRBV28|TRBJ2-5|NA
CASRPSGPRQETQYF
TGTGCCAGCAGACCCAGCGGGCCCCGTCAAGAGACCCAGTACTTC
>NA|TRBV11-2|TRBJ1-2|NA
CASSSYREEGYTF
TGTGCCAGCAGCTCATACAGGGAAGAAGGCTACACCTTC
>NA|TRBV29-1|TRBJ2-2|NA
CSVDPSYTGELFF
TGCAGCGTTGACCCATCATACACCGGGGAGCTGTTTTTT
>NA|TRBV18|TRBJ2-2|NA
CASSPMSPGTGELFF
TGTGCCAGCTCACCAATGTCGCCGGGCACCGGGGAGCTGTTTTTT
>NA|TRBV6-4|TRBJ2-2|NA
CASSAEALTGELFF
TGTGCCAGCAGTGCGGAGGCTCTCACCGGGGAGCTGTTTTTT
>TRBD1|TRBV7-9|TRBJ2-1|NA
CASSLDREQFF
TGTGCCAGCAGCTTGGACAGGGAGCAGTTCTTC
>TRBD1|TRBV5-4|TRBJ1-1|NA
CASSIGQGRNTEAFF
TGTGCCAGCAGCATAGGACAGGGGAGGAACACTGAAGCTTTCTTT
>NA|TRBV29-1|TRBJ1-2|NA
CSVGPEFDYGYTF
TGCAGCGTGGGCCCTGAGTTTGACTATGGCTACACCTTC
>NA|TRBV5-4|TRBJ1-2|once
CASSLGQPSPYGYTF
TGTGCCAGCAGCTTGGGACAGCCGTCGCCCTATGGCTACACCTTC
>TRBD2|TRBV6-6|TRBJ2-3|NA
CASSPLAGVLSTDTQYF
TGTGCCAGCAGTCCACTAGCGGGGGTACTTAGCACAGATACGCAGTATTTT
>TRBD2|TRBV11-3|TRBJ2-2|NA
CASSFLRGGTGELFF
TGTGCCAGCAGCTTTTTGCGGGGGGGGACCGGGGAGCTGTTTTTT
>TRBD1|TRBV4-1|TRBJ1-2|NA
CASSLRQGTNYGYTF
TGCGCCAGCAGCCTCCGACAGGGAACTAACTATGGCTACACCTTC
>NA|TRBV30|TRBJ1-1|NA
CAWSLGATEAFF
TGTGCCTGGAGCCTAGGCGCAACCGAAGCTTTCTTT
>NA|TRBV6-5|TRBJ1-3|NA
CASSYAGGAGNTIYF
TGTGCCAGCAGTTACGCGGGCGGCGCTGGAAACACCATATATTTT
>NA|TRBV6-5|TRBJ1-5|NA
CASTTGLNQPQHF
TGTGCCAGCACGACAGGTTTAAATCAGCCCCAGCATTTT
>TRBD1|TRBV7-8|TRBJ1-4|once
CASSLFGTGGSGFGEKLFF
TGTGCCAGCAGCCTATTCGGGACAGGGGGATCGGGATTCGGTGAAAAACTGTTTTTT
>TRBD1|TRBV4-1|TRBJ1-2|NA
CASSEEDRDHGYTF
TGCGCCAGCAGCGAGGAGGACAGGGACCATGGCTACACCTTC
>TRBD2|TRBV15|TRBJ2-3|NA
CATSSNFGQRGGTDTQYF
TGTGCCACCAGCAGTAATTTCGGCCAGCGGGGGGGCACAGATACGCAGTATTTT
>TRBD1|TRBV7-2|TRBJ2-7|once
CASSRTGNYEQYF
TGTGCCAGCAGTCGGACAGGGAACTACGAGCAGTACTTC
>NA|TRBV5-1|TRBJ1-2|NA
CASSATGTLYGYTF
TGCGCCAGCAGCGCAACAGGGACCCTTTATGGCTACACCTTC
>NA|TRBV4-2|TRBJ1-5|few
CASSQSTASNQPQHF
TGTGCCAGCAGCCAATCTACAGCTAGCAATCAGCCCCAGCATTTT
>NA|TRBV5-6|TRBJ1-6|NA
CASSLVSGLLALHF
TGTGCCAGCAGCTTGGTGTCAGGGTTGTTAGCCCTCCACTTT
>NA|TRBV7-2|TRBJ1-1|NA
CASSFGRGSAEAFF
TGTGCCAGCAGCTTCGGCAGGGGAAGCGCTGAAGCTTTCTTT
>TRBD1|TRBV28|TRBJ1-5|NA
CASSRTGGNQPQHF
TGTGCCAGCAGTCGAACAGGGGGCAATCAGCCCCAGCATTTT
>TRBD2|TRBV6-4|TRBJ2-1|NA
CASSAFRTSSYNEQFF
TGTGCCAGCAGTGCGTTCCGGACTAGCTCCTACAATGAGCAGTTCTTC
>TRBD1|TRBV23-1|TRBJ1-3|NA
CASSSSGAPGQEVYRTGNTIYF
TGCGCCAGCAGCTCCAGCGGCGCTCCGGGACAGGAGGTTTACCGTACTGGAAACACCATATATTTT
>TRBD1|TRBV2|TRBJ1-2|NA
CASRVLDRGYGYTF
TGTGCCAGCAGGGTCCTGGACAGGGGGTATGGCTACACCTTC
>NA|TRBV21-1|TRBJ2-2|NA
CARRILTSGDTGELFF
TGTGCCAGACGCATACTGACTAGCGGGGACACCGGGGAGCTGTTTTTT
>TRBD1|TRBV7-2|TRBJ1-5|NA
CASSSGGFYQPQHF
TGTGCCAGCAGCTCAGGGGGGTTCTATCAGCCCCAGCATTTT
>TRBD1|TRBV28|TRBJ2-5|once
CASNLPPGQGLGRETQYF
TGTGCCAGCAACCTACCGCCGGGACAGGGATTAGGAAGGGAGACCCAGTACTTC
>NA|TRBV4-3|TRBJ2-6|NA
CASSQDTGFGANVLTF
TGCGCCAGCAGCCAAGATACAGGGTTCGGGGCCAACGTCCTGACTTTC
>TRBD1|TRBV28|TRBJ1-5|NA
CASSFITGGGWSNQPQHF
TGTGCCAGCAGTTTTATAACAGGGGGTGGGTGGAGCAATCAGCCCCAGCATTTT